This T cell receptor (beta chain) was sequenced in a study of blood T cells in healthy people across ages. Using a J-beta primer mix together with a sample-barcoded 5' primer, a second PCR was run for roughly 6 to 11 cycles. TCRdb passed the 5' RACE reads through MiXCR, listing each CDR3 protein once. The repertoire holds around 990,000 distinct CDR3 sequences, with around two fifths as singletons. General observations from the study: Percentage of naive T cells showed a strong correlation with TCR beta diversity.

This clonotype was picked up many times. Its matching antigen is unknown. V lost 7 bases and J 6 bases, leaving 1 base between the germline ends. Per germline, CDR1 DFQATT and CDR2 SNEGSKA (reference sequence). CDR3 length: 8 amino acids. Specimen: blood. This chain links TRBV20-1 with TRBJ2-1; D is undetermined. This TCR was recovered from a man between 18 and 35 years old in good health. In DNA form, the CDR3 reads TGCAGTGTCAATGAGCAGTTCTTC. Encoded protein: CSVNEQFF.